This T cell receptor (beta chain) is drawn from a study of cytomegalovirus exposure and HLA in healthy donors. Study-level findings and limits: In most subjects, TCR beta sequences reportedly gave accurate predictions of HLA-A and HLA-B alleles. HLA restriction was apparent for most CMV-associated TCR beta chains in a later analysis. Later analysis associated a missense DCLRE1C variant with TCR beta V- and J-gene trimming.

Primers included in the PCR were 60 Vbeta and 13 Jbeta primers. The table came from immunoSEQ multiplex PCR; TCRdb's copy has only in-frame clones and leaves some out. This table holds 150,000 to 180,000 clones, more than 60% found once. Remarks on this clone: Its antigen remains unidentified.

This TCR was sampled from a woman aged 40 to 50 in good health and CMV-seronegative. Sequenced sample: PBMCs.

The CDR3 region is CASSFGASGPQGNEQFF. CDR3 coding DNA: TGTGCCAGCAGCTTTGGCGCTAGCGGGCCCCAAGGGAATGAGCAGTTCTTC. V gene TRBV5-4 combines with J gene TRBJ2-1, with 8 bases fitting TRBD2. With V trimmed by 2 bases and J by 7 bases, 14 bases remained unmatched. The CDR3 is 17 residues long. Per the germline V gene, CDR1 is SGHNT and CDR2 is YYREEE (reference sequence).